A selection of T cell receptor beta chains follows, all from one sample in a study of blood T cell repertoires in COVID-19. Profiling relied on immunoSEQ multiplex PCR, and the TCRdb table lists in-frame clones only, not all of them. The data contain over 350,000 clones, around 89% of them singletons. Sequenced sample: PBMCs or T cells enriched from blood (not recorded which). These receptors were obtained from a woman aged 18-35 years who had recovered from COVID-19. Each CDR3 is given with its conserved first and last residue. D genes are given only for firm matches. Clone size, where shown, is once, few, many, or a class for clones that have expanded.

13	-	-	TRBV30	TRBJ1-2	TGTGCCTGGAGCCCCGGGGGGCGCGAGGGCTACACCTTC	CAWSPGGREGYTF
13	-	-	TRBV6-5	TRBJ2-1	TGTGCCAGCCGCTCCCAGGGTTCCAGTGAGCAGTTCTTC	CASRSQGSSEQFF
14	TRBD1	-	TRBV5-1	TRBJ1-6	TGCGCCAGCAGCTTCGGGACAGCTAATTCACCCCTCCACTTT	CASSFGTANSPLHF
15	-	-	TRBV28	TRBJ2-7	TGTGCCAGCAGTTTTGGCAGGGGTAGCTCCTACGAGCAGTACTTC	CASSFGRGSSYEQYF
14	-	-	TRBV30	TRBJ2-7	TGTGCCTGGACCCCATTGGGAGAGTCCTACGAGCAGTACTTC	CAWTPLGESYEQYF
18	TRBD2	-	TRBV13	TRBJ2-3	TGTGCCAGCAGCTCCCGACTAGCGGGGGGCCAACCACAAGATACGCAGTATTTT	CASSSRLAGGQPQDTQYF
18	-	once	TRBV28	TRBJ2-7	TGTGCCAGCAGTTTTATCTCGAAAAACCGGCGACAGAGCTACGAGCAGTACTTC	CASSFISKNRRQSYEQYF
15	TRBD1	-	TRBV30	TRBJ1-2	TGTGCCTGGAGGGCCTGGGACAGGGGGCCCTATGGCTACACCTTC	CAWRAWDRGPYGYTF
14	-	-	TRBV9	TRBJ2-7	TGTGCCAGCAGCGTAGCTGTAATGTCGGTCGAGCAGTACTTC	CASSVAVMSVEQYF
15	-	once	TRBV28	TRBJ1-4	TGTGCCAGCAGTGGCCCCAGGCCGACTAATGAAAAACTGTTTTTT	CASSGPRPTNEKLFF
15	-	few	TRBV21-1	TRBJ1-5	TGTGCCAGCAGCAAAAGGAGGGGCGCAGGTCAGCCCCAGCATTTT	CASSKRRGAGQPQHF
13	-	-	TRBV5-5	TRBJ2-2	TGTGCCAGCAGCTTGGGCGGCACCGGGGAGCTGTTTTTT	CASSLGGTGELFF
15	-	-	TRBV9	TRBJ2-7	TGTGCCAGCAGTTCCACAGGCTCAAGCTCCTACGAGCAGTACTTC	CASSSTGSSSYEQYF
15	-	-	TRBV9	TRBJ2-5	TGTGCCAGCAGCCCTTGGCACGACAGAAAAGAGACCCAGTACTTC	CASSPWHDRKETQYF
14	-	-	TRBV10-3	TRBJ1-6	TGTGCCATCAGAGTCGCCCCCAGTAATTCACCCCTCCACTTT	CAIRVAPSNSPLHF